The entry below describes one T cell receptor (beta chain). Its antigen is not known. TCRdb's table, derived via immunoSEQ multiplex PCR, lists solely in-frame clones and lacks some. The table has 150,000 to 200,000 clones, approximately 86% seen once. The CDR3 extends over 12 amino acids. Trimming shortened V by 1 base and J by 8 bases, and 5 bases separated the two germline ends. The V gene's germline CDR1 is LNHNV and CDR2 YYDKDF (reference sequence). This sample stems from a study of T cell responses to AZD1222 COVID-19 vaccine. General study results and limits: In all cases, repertoires were sampled only after the peak T cell response. Targeting of unmutated variant regions was reportedly seen in nearly half of spike-specific TCRs. White British donors predominated, females outnumbered males, and clonal diversity was possibly underestimated.

The chain combines TRBV15 with TRBJ1-4, with D uncertain. The origin of this receptor is an adult who received the AZD1222 COVID-19 vaccine. The specimen was peripheral blood, collected 28 days after the second AZD1222 dose. The CDR3 reads CATSRAREKLFF. CDR3 in DNA: TGTGCCACCAGCAGAGCGCGGGAAAAACTGTTTTTT. The complete variable domain, with remaining parts taken from reference TRBV15 and TRBJ1-4, reads DAMVIQNPRYQVTQFGKPVTLSCSQTLNHNVMYWYQQKSSQAPKLLFHYYDKDFNNEADTPDNFQSRRPNTSFCFLDIRSPGLGDTAMYLCATSRAREKLFFGSGTQLSVL.